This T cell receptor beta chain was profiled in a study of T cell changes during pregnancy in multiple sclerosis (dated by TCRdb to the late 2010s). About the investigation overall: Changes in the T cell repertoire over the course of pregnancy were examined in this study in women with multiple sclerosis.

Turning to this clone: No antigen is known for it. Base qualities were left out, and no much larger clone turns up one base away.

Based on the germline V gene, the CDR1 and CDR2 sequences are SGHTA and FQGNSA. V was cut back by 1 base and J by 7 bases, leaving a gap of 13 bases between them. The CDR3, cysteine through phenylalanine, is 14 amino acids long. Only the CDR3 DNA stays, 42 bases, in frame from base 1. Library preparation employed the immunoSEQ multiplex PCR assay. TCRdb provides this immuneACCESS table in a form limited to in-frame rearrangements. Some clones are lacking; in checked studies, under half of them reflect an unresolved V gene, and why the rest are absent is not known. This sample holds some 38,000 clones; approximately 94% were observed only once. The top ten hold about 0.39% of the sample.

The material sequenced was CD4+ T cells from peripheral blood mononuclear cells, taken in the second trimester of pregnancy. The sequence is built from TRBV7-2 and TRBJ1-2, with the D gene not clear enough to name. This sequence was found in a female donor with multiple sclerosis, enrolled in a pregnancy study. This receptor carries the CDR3 CASSLGVAPGGYTF. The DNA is TGTGCCAGCAGCTTAGGGGTGGCCCCGGGTGGCTACACCTTC.